This entry lists 2 T cell receptor beta chains sequenced from one sample in a study of cytomegalovirus exposure and HLA in healthy donors. Vbeta (60) and Jbeta (13) primers were used in the PCR. TCRdb's copy holds only in-frame clones and misses some; the assay was immunoSEQ multiplex PCR. The sample gives 15,000 to 20,000 clones, about 74% of which show up once; around 3.4% is in the top ten. Sequences were obtained from PBMCs. Receptor source: a man aged 18 to 29 in good health and CMV-seronegative.

V is TRBV5-4 and J is TRBJ1-2; TRBD1 agrees at 8 bases. J lost 2 bases, V lost 4 bases, and 4 bases had no gene match. The CDR3 spans 14 residues. CDR1 SGHNT and CDR2 YYREEE come from the germline V gene (reference sequence). Here the CDR3 reads CASSLGQENYGYTF. The CDR3 nucleotides are TGTGCCAGCAGCCTGGGACAGGAAAACTATGGCTACACCTTC.

The chain is built from TRBV7-2 and TRBJ1-2; tentatively, D is TRBD1 (6 bases). The CDR3 sequence is 14 residues long. The germline V gene has CDR1 SGHTA and CDR2 FQGNSA. Trimming took 5 bases from V and 1 from J, leaving 11 bases between them. The chain's CDR3 is CASSAGQSNYGYTF. The CDR3 nucleotides read TGTGCCAGCAGCGCCGGACAGAGTAACTATGGCTACACCTTC.